This is a list of T cell receptor beta chains from one sample in a study of T-cell reconstitution after alpha-beta-depleted transplantation in children. TCRdb processed the PCR reads anew with MiXCR; each CDR3 protein has one entry. The sample lists 600,000 or so distinct CDR3 sequences; approximately 22% were seen once. The sample here was PBMCs, mostly from graft donor cells, taken 360 days after TCRalphabeta/CD19-depleted stem cell transplant. These receptors were taken from a boy younger than two who had a stem cell transplant for acute myeloid leukemia, so the T cells may come from the graft donor. The CDR3 runs from the conserved cysteine through the conserved F or W.

v_call,j_call,cdr3_aa
TRBV12-3/TRBV12-4,TRBJ2-2,CASSFRRFANTGELFF
TRBV29-1,TRBJ2-3,CSVDRQTGSWTDTQYF
TRBV11-2,TRBJ2-6,CASSLREVGANVLTF
TRBV9,TRBJ2-7,CASSVGQDLSYEQYF
TRBV6-5,TRBJ1-5,CASSYRALSNQPQHF
TRBV6-5,TRBJ2-3,CASSPGSLMGTDTQYF
TRBV20-1,TRBJ2-3,CSARFLAGFTDTQYF
TRBV20-1,TRBJ1-6,CSASPPATPLHF
TRBV7-6,TRBJ1-6,CASSLGNGVDSPLHF
TRBV12-3/TRBV12-4,TRBJ2-3,CASSLASGFTDTQYF